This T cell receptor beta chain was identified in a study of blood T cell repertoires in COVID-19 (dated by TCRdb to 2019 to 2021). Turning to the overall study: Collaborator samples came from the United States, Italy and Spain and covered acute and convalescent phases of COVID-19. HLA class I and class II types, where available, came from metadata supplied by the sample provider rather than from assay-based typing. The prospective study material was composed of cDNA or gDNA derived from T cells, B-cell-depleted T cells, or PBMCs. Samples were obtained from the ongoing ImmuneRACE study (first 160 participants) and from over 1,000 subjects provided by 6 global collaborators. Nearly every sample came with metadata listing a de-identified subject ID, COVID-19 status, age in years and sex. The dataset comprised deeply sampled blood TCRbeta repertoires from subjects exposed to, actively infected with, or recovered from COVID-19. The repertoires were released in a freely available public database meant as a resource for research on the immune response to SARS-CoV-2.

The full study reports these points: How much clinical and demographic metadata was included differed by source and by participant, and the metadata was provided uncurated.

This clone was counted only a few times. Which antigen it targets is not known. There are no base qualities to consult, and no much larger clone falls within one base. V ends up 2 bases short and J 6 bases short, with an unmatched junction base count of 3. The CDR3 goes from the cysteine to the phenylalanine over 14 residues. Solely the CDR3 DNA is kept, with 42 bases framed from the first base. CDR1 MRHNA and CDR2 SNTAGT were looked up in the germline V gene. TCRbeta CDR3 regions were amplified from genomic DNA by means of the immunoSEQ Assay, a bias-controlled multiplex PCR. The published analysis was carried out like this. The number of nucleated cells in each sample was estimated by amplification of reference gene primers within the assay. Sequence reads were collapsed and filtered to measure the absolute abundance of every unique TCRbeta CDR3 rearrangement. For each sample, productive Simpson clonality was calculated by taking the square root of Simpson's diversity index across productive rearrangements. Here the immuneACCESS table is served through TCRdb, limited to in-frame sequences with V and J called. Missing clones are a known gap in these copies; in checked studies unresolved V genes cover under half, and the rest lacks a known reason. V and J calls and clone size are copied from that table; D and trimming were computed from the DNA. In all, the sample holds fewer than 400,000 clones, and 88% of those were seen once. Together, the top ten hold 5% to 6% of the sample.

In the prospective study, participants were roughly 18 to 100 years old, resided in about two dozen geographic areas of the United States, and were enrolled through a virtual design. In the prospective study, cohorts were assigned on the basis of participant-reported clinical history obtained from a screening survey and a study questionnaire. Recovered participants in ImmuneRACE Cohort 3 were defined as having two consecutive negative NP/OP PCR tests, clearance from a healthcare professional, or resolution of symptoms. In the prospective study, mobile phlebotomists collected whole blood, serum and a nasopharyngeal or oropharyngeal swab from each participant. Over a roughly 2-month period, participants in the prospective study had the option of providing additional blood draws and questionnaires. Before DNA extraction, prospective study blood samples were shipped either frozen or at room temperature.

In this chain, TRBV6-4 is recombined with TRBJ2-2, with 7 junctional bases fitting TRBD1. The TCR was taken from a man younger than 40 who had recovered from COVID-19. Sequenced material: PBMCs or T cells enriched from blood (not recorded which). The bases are TGTGCCAGCAGTGACACCGACAGGGCCGGGGAGCTGTTTTTT. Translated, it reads CASSDTDRAGELFF.